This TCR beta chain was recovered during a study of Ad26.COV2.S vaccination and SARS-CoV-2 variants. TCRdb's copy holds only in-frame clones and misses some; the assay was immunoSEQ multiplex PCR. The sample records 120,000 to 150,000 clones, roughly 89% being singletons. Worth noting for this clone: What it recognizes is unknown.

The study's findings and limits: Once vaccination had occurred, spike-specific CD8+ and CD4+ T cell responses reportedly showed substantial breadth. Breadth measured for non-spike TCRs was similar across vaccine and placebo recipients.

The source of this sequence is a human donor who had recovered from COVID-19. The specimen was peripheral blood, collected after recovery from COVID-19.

CDR3: CASSSHSRGPGNTIYF. CDR3 bases: TGTGCCAGCAGTTCTCACTCCAGGGGGCCTGGAAACACCATATATTTT. The chain uses TRBV7-2 and TRBJ1-3; TRBD1 agrees at 8 bases. Germline V gene sequence: CDR1 SGHTA, CDR2 FQGNSA. The CDR3 totals 16 residues. After removal of 6 bases from V and 2 bases from J, the junction contained 9 bases not matched to a gene.